This T cell receptor (beta chain) was sequenced for a study of neurological immune-mediated disorders. Ten or more counts support this clonotype. TCRdb re-called the 5' RACE reads through MiXCR, storing one row per CDR3 protein. The sample carries tens of thousands of distinct CDR3 sequences, about a tenth recorded once. Material: PBMCs. This TCR derives from a woman aged 25-40 years with HTLV-1-associated myelopathy (HAM/TSP).

CDR3 region: CASSQPGQEKNEQFF. The CDR3 region has the DNA TGTGCCAGCAGCCAACCGGGACAGGAAAAAAATGAGCAGTTCTTC. The chain couples TRBV3-1 to TRBJ2-1; 8 bases are a match to TRBD1. Germline V CDR1 and CDR2: LGHDT, YNNKEL (reference sequence). The junction had 7 bases not matched to a gene; V was cut back by 2 bases and J by 7 bases. The CDR3 runs to 15 residues.